The following is a T cell receptor (beta chain) sequence with its context. The target antigen is unknown. The source of the sample is a study of T-cell reconstitution after alpha-beta-depleted transplantation in children. Study-level points and caveats: As was reported, about two months after transplant, alpha-beta T cells came from several hundred expanded graft clones. Most T-cell counts and diversity one year after the transplant came from T cells that were newly produced.

This sample's TCRbeta library carried unique molecular identifier barcodes. TCRdb re-called the PCR reads through MiXCR, storing one row per CDR3 protein. The sample shows about 980,000 distinct CDR3 sequences, under 30% of them seen only once. Germline lookup yields CDR1 SGHVS and CDR2 FNYEAQ. V was pared by 1 base and J by 4 bases, with 21 bases between. This CDR3 has 18 amino acids. The sequence came from a boy younger than two who had a stem cell transplant for SCID, so the T cells may come from the graft donor. V is TRBV7-6 and J is TRBJ2-3; D is uncertain. This material consisted of PBMCs, mostly from graft donor cells, taken 360 days after TCRalphabeta/CD19-depleted stem cell transplant. CDR3 sequence: CASSLDMVFIGGADTQYF. DNA for the CDR3: TGTGCCAGCAGCTTAGATATGGTTTTCATAGGCGGCGCAGATACGCAGTATTTT.